Each of the 15 T cell receptor beta chains below was sequenced from the same sample in a study of CD8+CD57+ T cells in acquired aplastic anemia. Genomic DNA provided the template from which TCR beta VDJ and CDR3 profiles were obtained. TCRdb redid the calling of the reads with MiXCR, one entry per CDR3 protein. The sample consists of 200,000 or so distinct CDR3 sequences, over 60% of them appearing once. Sequenced material: sorted CD4+, CD8+, or CD8+CD57+ T cells (not recorded which) from PBMCs. The receptor set was obtained from a human donor with severe aplastic anemia or a healthy control (not recorded which).

There are many counts of this clonotype. CDR3 protein: CASSIGGSNGYTF. CDR3 nucleotides: TGTGCCAGTAGTATAGGCGGCAGCAATGGCTACACCTTC. V gene TRBV19 combines with J gene TRBJ1-2; D unresolved. The germline V gene encodes CDR1 LNHDA and CDR2 SQIVND (reference sequence). Trimming shortened V by 1 base and J by 6 bases, and 9 bases separated the two germline ends. This CDR3 has 13 residues.

The chain has TRBV7-8 and TRBJ2-3; 9 nucleotides match TRBD1. The CDR3 runs 16 residues. With 3 bases clipped from V and 0 bases from J, the junction kept 4 bases outside the gene matches. Germline V lookup: CDR1 SGHVS, CDR2 FQNEAQ. The CDR3 DNA is TGTGCCAGCAGCTTGGGGACAGGGAAGAGCACAGATACGCAGTATTTT. This translates into CASSLGTGKSTDTQYF.

This clonotype showed up many times. The chain joins TRBV28 to TRBJ2-5; tentatively, D is TRBD2 (5 bases). V gave up 3 bases and J gave up 5 bases, with 13 bases separating them. In germline, CDR1 is MDHEN, CDR2 SYDVKM. This CDR3 spans 14 amino acids. The CDR3 spells CASSFRNSGETQYF. The CDR3 DNA follows: TGTGCCAGCAGTTTCCGAAATTCGGGGGAGACCCAGTACTTC.

This chain connects TRBV12-3 or TRBV12-4 to TRBJ1-2; D unresolved. This CDR3 contains 15 residues. The V end lost 0 bases, the J end lost 3 bases, and 11 bases lay between the germline ends. CDR3 in DNA: TGTGCCAGCAGTTTAGCCGACTATTTAGACTATGGCTACACCTTC. Encoded protein: CASSLADYLDYGYTF.

The gene calls are TRBV20-1 and TRBJ1-1, with a tentative D call TRBD1 (5 bases). Germline assignment: CDR1 DFQATT and CDR2 SNEGSKA (reference sequence). This CDR3 comprises 12 residues. Trimming removed 3 bases from V and 1 base from J, with 6 bases in between. The CDR3 DNA is TGCAGTGCTAGTGGGGGGAACACTGAAGCTTTCTTT. This encodes CSASGGNTEAFF.

This chain connects TRBV7-9 to TRBJ1-2; D gene uncertain. The CDR3 is 11 amino acids. Germline lookup yields CDR1 SEHNR and CDR2 FQNEAQ (reference sequence). V lost 2 bases to trimming and J lost 7 bases, with 5 bases between them. CDR3 residues: CASSLKIGYTF. The CDR3 bases are TGTGCCAGCAGCTTAAAGATTGGCTACACCTTC.

The chain employs TRBV10-2 and TRBJ2-5; the match to TRBD2 covers 10 bases. The CDR3 is 15 amino acids. The V and J ends lost 2 bases and 4 bases, in that order; junction bases with no gene match: 4. The germline CDR1 and CDR2 sequences are WSHSY and SAAADI. CDR3 loop: CASSEGGTSAETQYF. The CDR3 DNA follows: TGCGCCAGCAGTGAGGGGGGGACTAGCGCAGAGACCCAGTACTTC.

This clonotype was picked up many times. This chain joins TRBV7-9 and TRBJ1-2, with a weak D call TRBD1 (5 bases). The CDR3 consists of 16 residues. Looked up from germline, CDR1 is SEHNR and CDR2 is FQNEAQ (reference sequence). Trimming removed 4 bases at V and 5 bases at J, with 20 bases between. The CDR3 here is CASSSPGGVTEYGYTF. DNA of the CDR3: TGTGCCAGCAGCTCACCTGGGGGGGTGACAGAGTATGGCTACACCTTC.

This clonotype was seen more than once but under ten times. V usage is TRBV28 and J usage is TRBJ2-3, with TRBD2 identical over 8 bases. The CDR3 is 15 residues long. Trimming at V came to 2 bases and at J to 5 bases, leaving 6 bases not matched to a gene. Germline-derived CDR1 and CDR2 are MDHEN and SYDVKM. The CDR3 here is CASSLTGGPLDTQYF. In DNA form, the CDR3 reads TGTGCCAGCAGTTTAACGGGGGGGCCATTAGATACGCAGTATTTT.

This clonotype was found many times. The chain links TRBV7-9 to TRBJ2-1; D is perhaps TRBD2 (6 bases). There are 15 residues in the CDR3. Trimming removed 1 base from V and 2 bases from J, with 9 bases in between. Germline V lookup: CDR1 SEHNR, CDR2 FQNEAQ (reference sequence). As DNA, the CDR3 is TGTGCCAGCAGCTTAGGAGGCGGGGCCTACAATGAGCAGTTCTTC. This encodes CASSLGGGAYNEQFF.

The gene calls are TRBV7-9 and TRBJ2-3; the match to TRBD2 covers 7 bases. The trim removed 1 base at V and 0 bases at J, leaving 4 bases unmatched. This CDR3 has 16 residues. Per the germline V gene, CDR1 is SEHNR and CDR2 is FQNEAQ (reference sequence). CDR3 amino acids: CASSLGAGTSTDTQYF. DNA for the CDR3: TGTGCCAGCAGCTTAGGAGCGGGGACTAGCACAGATACGCAGTATTTT.

By sample fraction, this clonotype is large. CDR3 region: CASSARGVTYYEQYF. The DNA for the CDR3 is TGTGCCAGTAGTGCACGGGGGGTTACTTACTACGAGCAGTACTTC. The V and J genes are TRBV19 and TRBJ2-7; 7 nucleotides align to TRBD2. After removal of 5 bases from V and 3 bases from J, the junction contained 10 bases not matched to a gene. The CDR3 totals 15 residues. Germline CDR1 and CDR2: LNHDA and SQIVND (reference sequence).

The chain uses TRBV5-8 and TRBJ2-3, with TRBD2 matching 12 bases. V was clipped by 1 base and J by 5 bases; unmatched bases: 5. This CDR3 spans 16 amino acids. Germline V gene data show CDR1 as SGHTS and CDR2 as YDEGEE. The CDR3 region has the DNA TGTGCCAGCAGCTTGCGTCTAGCGGGGGGGCTAGATACGCAGTATTTT. Protein product: CASSLRLAGGLDTQYF.

The chain carries TRBV10-3 and TRBJ2-3; D could derive from TRBD1 or TRBD2 (5 bases each). Germline values: CDR1 ENHRY, CDR2 SYGVKD. Trimming left V 2 bases short and J 8 bases short, with 14 bases between. The CDR3 loop spans 14 amino acids. CDR3 in DNA: TGTGCCATCAGTGAGGCACAGGTTCGGGGTACGCAGTATTTT. Translation gives CAISEAQVRGTQYF.

The chain uses TRBV19 and TRBJ2-1; 8 bases match TRBD2. This CDR3 region has 14 residues. The V gene's germline CDR1 is LNHDA and CDR2 SQIVND (reference sequence). With 2 bases clipped from V and 5 bases from J, the junction kept 2 bases outside the gene matches. The CDR3 DNA follows: TGTGCCAGTAGTATAACTAGCGGCAACAATGAGCAGTTCTTC. Translated: CASSITSGNNEQFF.